This T cell receptor (beta chain) was sequenced for a study of T cell responses to AZD1222 COVID-19 vaccine. The CDR3 is 12 amino acids. V lost 5 bases to trimming and J lost 8 bases, with 10 bases between them. Germline CDR1 is SGHAT and CDR2 is FQDESV (reference sequence). Profiling relied on immunoSEQ multiplex PCR, and the TCRdb table lists in-frame clones only, not all of them. This sample has 110,000 to 150,000 clones, with approximately 94% found just once. As for this clone: Its antigen is undetermined.

Findings and limits, study-wide: Close to half of spike-specific TCRs reportedly recognize unmutated variant regions.

V usage is TRBV11-1 and J usage is TRBJ2-4, with no clear D. This material consisted of peripheral blood, taken on day 0 of AZD1222 vaccination. The receptor's source is an adult in good health. As DNA, the CDR3 is TGTGCCAGCAGCCGAGCGTCGTACATTCAGTACTTC. This gives the protein CASSRASYIQYF.